Sequencing of this T cell receptor beta chain was carried out in a study of T cell responses to AZD1222 COVID-19 vaccine. Study outcomes and limitations: Repertoire sampling occurred only after the peak T cell response. Recipients of AZD1222 seropositive at baseline numbered only five or six. Donors were mostly white British, more females; clonal diversity possibly underestimated.

With regard to this clone: Its antigen is undetermined.

The V segment lost 1 base and the J segment 3 bases; nucleotides outside the gene matches: 3. Germline CDR1 LNHDA, CDR2 SQIVND (reference sequence). This CDR3 contains 14 residues. Measured with immunoSEQ multiplex PCR; TCRdb has only the in-frame clones, and not every one. The sample carries roughly 180,000 clones, roughly nine tenths recorded once. J is TRBJ2-7 and V is TRBV19; 7 bases line up with TRBD1. The sample consisted of peripheral blood, taken on day 0 of AZD1222 vaccination. This TCR derives from an adult in good health. CDR3 amino acids: CASSIAGTDYEQYF. In nucleotides, the CDR3 is TGTGCCAGTAGTATAGCTGGGACAGACTACGAGCAGTACTTC.